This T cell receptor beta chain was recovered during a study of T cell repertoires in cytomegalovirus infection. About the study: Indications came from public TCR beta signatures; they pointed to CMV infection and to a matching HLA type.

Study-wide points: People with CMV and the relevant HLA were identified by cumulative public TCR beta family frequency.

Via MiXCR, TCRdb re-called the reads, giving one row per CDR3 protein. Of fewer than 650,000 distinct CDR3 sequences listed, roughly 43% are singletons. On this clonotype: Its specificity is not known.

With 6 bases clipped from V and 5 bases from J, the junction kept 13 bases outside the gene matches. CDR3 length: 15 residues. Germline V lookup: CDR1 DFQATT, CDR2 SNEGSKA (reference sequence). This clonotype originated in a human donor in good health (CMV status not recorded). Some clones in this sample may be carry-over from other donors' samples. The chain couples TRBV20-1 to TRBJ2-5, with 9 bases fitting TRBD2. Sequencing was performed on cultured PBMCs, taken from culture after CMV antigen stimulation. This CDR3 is CSARERGGAQETQYF. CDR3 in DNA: TGCAGTGCCAGGGAGCGCGGGGGGGCCCAGGAGACCCAGTACTTC.